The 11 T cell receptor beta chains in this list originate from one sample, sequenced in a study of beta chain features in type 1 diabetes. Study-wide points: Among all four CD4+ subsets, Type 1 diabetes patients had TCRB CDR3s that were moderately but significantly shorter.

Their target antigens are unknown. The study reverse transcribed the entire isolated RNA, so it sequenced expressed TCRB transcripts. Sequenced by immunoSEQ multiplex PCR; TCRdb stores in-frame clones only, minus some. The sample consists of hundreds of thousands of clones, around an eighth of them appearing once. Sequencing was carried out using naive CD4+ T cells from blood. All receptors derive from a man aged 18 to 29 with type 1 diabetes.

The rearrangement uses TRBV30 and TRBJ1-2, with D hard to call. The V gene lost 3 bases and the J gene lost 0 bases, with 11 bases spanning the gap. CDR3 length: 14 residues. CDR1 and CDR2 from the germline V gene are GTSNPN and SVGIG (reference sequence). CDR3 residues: CAWRRPPANYGYTF. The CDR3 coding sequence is TGTGCCTGGAGAAGGCCACCTGCTAACTATGGCTACACCTTC.

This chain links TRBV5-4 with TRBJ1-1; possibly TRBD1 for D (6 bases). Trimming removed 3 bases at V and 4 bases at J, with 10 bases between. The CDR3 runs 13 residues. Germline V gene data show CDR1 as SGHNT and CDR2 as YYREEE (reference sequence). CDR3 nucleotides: TGTGCCAGCAGCTCAGGGGTTGGCACTGAAGCTTTCTTT. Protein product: CASSSGVGTEAFF.

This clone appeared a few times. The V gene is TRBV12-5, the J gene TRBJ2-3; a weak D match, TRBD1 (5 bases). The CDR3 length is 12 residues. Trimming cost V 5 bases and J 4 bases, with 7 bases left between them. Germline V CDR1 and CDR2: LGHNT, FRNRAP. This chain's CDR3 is CASGDSPDTQYF. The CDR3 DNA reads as TGTGCTAGTGGTGACAGTCCAGATACGCAGTATTTT.

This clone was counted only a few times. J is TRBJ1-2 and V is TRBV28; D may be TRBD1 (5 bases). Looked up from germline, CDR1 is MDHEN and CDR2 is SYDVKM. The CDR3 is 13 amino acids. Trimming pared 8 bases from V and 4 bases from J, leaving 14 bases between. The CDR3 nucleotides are TGTGCCAGCCTCGACAGTAGAAGCTATGGCTACACCTTC. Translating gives CASLDSRSYGYTF.

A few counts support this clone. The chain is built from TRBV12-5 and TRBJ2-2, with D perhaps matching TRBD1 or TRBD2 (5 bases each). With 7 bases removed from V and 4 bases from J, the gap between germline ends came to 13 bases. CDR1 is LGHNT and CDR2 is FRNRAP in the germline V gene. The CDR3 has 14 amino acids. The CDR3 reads CASALHGGTGELFF. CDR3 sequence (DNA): TGTGCTAGTGCCCTACATGGGGGCACCGGGGAGCTGTTTTTT.

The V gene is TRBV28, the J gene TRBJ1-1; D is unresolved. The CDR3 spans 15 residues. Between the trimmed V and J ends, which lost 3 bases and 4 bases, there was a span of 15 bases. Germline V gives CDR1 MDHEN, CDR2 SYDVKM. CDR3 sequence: CASSLTPYKGTEAFF. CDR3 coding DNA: TGTGCCAGCAGTTTGACGCCTTATAAAGGCACTGAAGCTTTCTTT.

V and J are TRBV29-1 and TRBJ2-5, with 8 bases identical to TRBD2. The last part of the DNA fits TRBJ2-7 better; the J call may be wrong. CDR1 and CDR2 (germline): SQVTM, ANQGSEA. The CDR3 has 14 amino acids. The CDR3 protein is CSVEGSGSIYEQYF. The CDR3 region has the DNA TGCAGCGTTGAAGGGAGCGGGAGCATTTACGAGCAGTACTTC.

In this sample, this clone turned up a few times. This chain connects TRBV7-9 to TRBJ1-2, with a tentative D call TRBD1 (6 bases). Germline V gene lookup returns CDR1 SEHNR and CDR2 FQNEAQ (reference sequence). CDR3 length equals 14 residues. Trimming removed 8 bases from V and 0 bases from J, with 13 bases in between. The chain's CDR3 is CASAQGRSNYGYTF. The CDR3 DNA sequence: TGTGCCAGCGCCCAGGGGAGGTCTAACTATGGCTACACCTTC.

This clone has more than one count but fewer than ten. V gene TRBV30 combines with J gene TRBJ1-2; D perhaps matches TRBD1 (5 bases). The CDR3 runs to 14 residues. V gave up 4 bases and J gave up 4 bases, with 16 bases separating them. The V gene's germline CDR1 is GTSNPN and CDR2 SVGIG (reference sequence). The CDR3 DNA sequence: TGTGCCTGGATCTTAACCGGGGGTCTCTATGGCTACACCTTC. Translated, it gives CAWILTGGLYGYTF.

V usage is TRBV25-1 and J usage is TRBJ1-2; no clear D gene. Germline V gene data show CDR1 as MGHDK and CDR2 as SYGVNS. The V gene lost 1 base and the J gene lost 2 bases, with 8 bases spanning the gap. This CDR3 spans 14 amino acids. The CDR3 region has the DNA TGTGCCAGCAGTGAATTTGCCTCGAACTATGGCTACACCTTC. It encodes CASSEFASNYGYTF.

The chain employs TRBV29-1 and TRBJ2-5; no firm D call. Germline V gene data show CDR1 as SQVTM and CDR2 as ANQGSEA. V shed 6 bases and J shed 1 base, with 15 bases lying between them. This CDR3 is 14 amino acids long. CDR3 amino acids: CSVTPDSFQETQYF. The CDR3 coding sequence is TGCAGCGTAACTCCCGACTCCTTCCAAGAGACCCAGTACTTC.